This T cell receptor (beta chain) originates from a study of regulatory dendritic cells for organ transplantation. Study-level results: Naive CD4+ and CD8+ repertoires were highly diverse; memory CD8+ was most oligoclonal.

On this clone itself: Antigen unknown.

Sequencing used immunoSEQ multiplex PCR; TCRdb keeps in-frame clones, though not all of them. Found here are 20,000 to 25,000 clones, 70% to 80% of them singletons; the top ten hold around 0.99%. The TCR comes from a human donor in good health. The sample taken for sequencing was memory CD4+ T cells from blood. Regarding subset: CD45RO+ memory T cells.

CDR3 residues: CASRETWAGDTIYF. The CDR3 DNA sequence: TGTGCCAGTAGGGAGACGTGGGCCGGGGACACCATATATTTT. J is TRBJ1-3 and V is TRBV19; D remains unclear. The CDR3 spans 14 residues. V lost 6 bases and J lost 8, with 17 bases in between. Germline CDR1 LNHDA, CDR2 SQIVND (reference sequence).